This entry features one TCR beta chain sequence. The antigen is unknown. Germline and junction disagree at one end, which may indicate a read error. TCRdb's copy holds only in-frame clones and misses some; the assay was immunoSEQ multiplex PCR. This sample has fewer than 65,000 clones; almost 95% occur once, and the top ten carry approximately 18%. The CDR3 extends over 14 amino acids. CDR1 and CDR2 from the germline V gene are LGHNA and YSLEER. This entry belongs to a study of OX40 agonist ivuxolimab in advanced cancers. For the study at large: The eligibility criteria allowed prior anti-PD-1, anti-PD-L1 or anti-CTLA-4 therapy, and under 50% had some. Three patients, one with hepatocellular carcinoma and two with cutaneous melanoma, achieved partial responses.

Study conclusions and caveats: The study observed clonal expansion of CD4+ and CD8+ blood T cells by week 6 at 0.1 to 3.0 mg/kg.

This TCR was sampled from an adult with an advanced solid tumor such as melanoma, head and neck, liver or kidney cancer. The sequencing used CD4+ or CD8+ T cells sorted from blood, collected in a trial of the OX40 agonist ivuxolimab. V gene TRBV4-3 combines with J gene TRBJ2-6; D is tentatively TRBD1 or TRBD2 (5 bases each). The CDR3 sequence is CASSQGTGANVPTF. Written as DNA, the CDR3 is TGCGCCAGCAGCCAAGGGACTGGGGCCAACGTCCCGACTTTC.